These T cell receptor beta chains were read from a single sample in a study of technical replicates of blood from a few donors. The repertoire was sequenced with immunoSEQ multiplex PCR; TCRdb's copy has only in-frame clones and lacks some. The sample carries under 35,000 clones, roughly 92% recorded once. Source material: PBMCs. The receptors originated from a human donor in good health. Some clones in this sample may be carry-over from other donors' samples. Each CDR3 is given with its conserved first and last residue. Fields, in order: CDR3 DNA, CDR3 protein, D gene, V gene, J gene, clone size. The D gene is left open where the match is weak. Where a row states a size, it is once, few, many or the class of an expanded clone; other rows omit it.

cdr3_nt: TGTGCCAGCAGTACCCGTCTAGCGGGAGGGAGTGAGCAGTTCTTC
cdr3_aa: CASSTRLAGGSEQFF
d_call: TRBD2
v_call: TRBV6-5
j_call: TRBJ2-1
clone_size: -

cdr3_nt: TGTGCCAGCAGTTATTCCGGGGACAACACAGATACGCAGTATTTT
cdr3_aa: CASSYSGDNTDTQYF
d_call: -
v_call: TRBV6-5
j_call: TRBJ2-3
clone_size: -

cdr3_nt: TGCGCCAGCAGCCAAGATGGGGACAGGGGGAGACTCGAGCAGTACTTC
cdr3_aa: CASSQDGDRGRLEQYF
d_call: TRBD1
v_call: TRBV4-1
j_call: TRBJ2-7
clone_size: -

cdr3_nt: TGTGCCAGCAGTGAATCGACAGCCGGAAACACCATATATTTT
cdr3_aa: CASSESTAGNTIYF
d_call: -
v_call: TRBV25-1
j_call: TRBJ1-3
clone_size: -

cdr3_nt: TGTGCCTGGAGAGCGGGTCCGAACACTGAAGCTTTCTTT
cdr3_aa: CAWRAGPNTEAFF
d_call: -
v_call: TRBV30
j_call: TRBJ1-1
clone_size: once

cdr3_nt: TGTGCCTGGAGTGAGGGGCGGGGGACCGGGGAGCTGTTTTTT
cdr3_aa: CAWSEGRGTGELFF
d_call: TRBD2
v_call: TRBV30
j_call: TRBJ2-2
clone_size: -

cdr3_nt: TGTGCCAGCAGCCAGGGGGGGCCCTACGAGCAGTACTTC
cdr3_aa: CASSQGGPYEQYF
d_call: -
v_call: TRBV14
j_call: TRBJ2-7
clone_size: -

cdr3_nt: TGCGCCAGCAGCCAAGAATGGCGGGAGGGCCTTCGGACAGATACGCAGTATTTT
cdr3_aa: CASSQEWREGLRTDTQYF
d_call: TRBD2
v_call: TRBV4-3
j_call: TRBJ2-3
clone_size: -

cdr3_nt: TGTGCCAGCAGTGAAGTGAGGTTAGGCTATGGCTACACCTTC
cdr3_aa: CASSEVRLGYGYTF
d_call: -
v_call: TRBV2
j_call: TRBJ1-2
clone_size: -

cdr3_nt: TGTGCCAGCAGCTTCAGTCCTGGGCTGGGGGAGCTGTTTTTT
cdr3_aa: CASSFSPGLGELFF
d_call: -
v_call: TRBV7-2
j_call: TRBJ2-2
clone_size: once

cdr3_nt: TGTGCCAGCAGCTTGGGGCCGGGGACAGGGATCACCGGGGAGCTGTTTTTT
cdr3_aa: CASSLGPGTGITGELFF
d_call: TRBD1
v_call: TRBV11-1
j_call: TRBJ2-2
clone_size: -

cdr3_nt: TGTGCCTGGAGTTTAATAGCGGGAGAGACCCAGTACTTC
cdr3_aa: CAWSLIAGETQYF
d_call: TRBD2
v_call: TRBV30
j_call: TRBJ2-5
clone_size: -

cdr3_nt: TGTGCCTGGACCCTAGACGGAATGAACACTGAAGCTTTCTTT
cdr3_aa: CAWTLDGMNTEAFF
d_call: -
v_call: TRBV30
j_call: TRBJ1-1
clone_size: -

cdr3_nt: TGTGCCAGTAGAATAAGGGGACAGCCCCAGCATTTT
cdr3_aa: CASRIRGQPQHF
d_call: -
v_call: TRBV19
j_call: TRBJ1-5
clone_size: -

cdr3_nt: TGTGCCAGCTCACCCAGGGGTGACTATGGCTACACCTTC
cdr3_aa: CASSPRGDYGYTF
d_call: -
v_call: TRBV18
j_call: TRBJ1-2
clone_size: -

cdr3_nt: TGTGCCAGCAGCCGCCCGGACAGGATTTTTTACGAGCAGTACTTC
cdr3_aa: CASSRPDRIFYEQYF
d_call: TRBD1
v_call: TRBV11-1
j_call: TRBJ2-7
clone_size: -

cdr3_nt: TGTGCCTGGAGTGTCGAGGGAAACTATGGCTACACCTTC
cdr3_aa: CAWSVEGNYGYTF
d_call: -
v_call: TRBV30
j_call: TRBJ1-2
clone_size: -

cdr3_nt: TGCGCTGGGGCCGAAGGCGAGACCCAGTACTTC
cdr3_aa: CAGAEGETQYF
d_call: -
v_call: TRBV29-1
j_call: TRBJ2-5
clone_size: -

cdr3_nt: TGTGCCAGCAGCGATACAGGGATACCAGGCTACACCTTC
cdr3_aa: CASSDTGIPGYTF
d_call: -
v_call: TRBV5-6
j_call: TRBJ1-2
clone_size: -

cdr3_nt: TGTGCCACCAGCATGGGACAGGGCGACAATCAGCCCCAGCATTTT
cdr3_aa: CATSMGQGDNQPQHF
d_call: TRBD1
v_call: TRBV15
j_call: TRBJ1-5
clone_size: once

cdr3_nt: TGTGCCAGCAGCGGACAGATTAATGAAAAACTGTTTTTT
cdr3_aa: CASSGQINEKLFF
d_call: -
v_call: TRBV6-5
j_call: TRBJ1-4
clone_size: -

cdr3_nt: TGTGCCAGCAGTAAGGGGGCTGCAACTAATGAAAAACTGTTTTTT
cdr3_aa: CASSKGAATNEKLFF
d_call: TRBD1
v_call: TRBV25-1
j_call: TRBJ1-4
clone_size: -

cdr3_nt: TGCGCCAGCAGCCCCGACAGGGTTTCGACTGAAGCTTTCTTT
cdr3_aa: CASSPDRVSTEAFF
d_call: TRBD1
v_call: TRBV4-1
j_call: TRBJ1-1
clone_size: -

cdr3_nt: TGTGCCAGCACCGTGGGACCACAGGGGCCCACGAAACTGTTTTTT
cdr3_aa: CASTVGPQGPTKLFF
d_call: TRBD1
v_call: TRBV5-6
j_call: TRBJ1-4
clone_size: -

cdr3_nt: TGTGCCAGCAGCTTACGGGACAGCTCCTACGAGCAGTACTTC
cdr3_aa: CASSLRDSSYEQYF
d_call: TRBD1
v_call: TRBV13
j_call: TRBJ2-7
clone_size: -

cdr3_nt: TGTGCCAGCAGCCCGACTAGCGGGGGGGGAGAGACCCAGTACTTC
cdr3_aa: CASSPTSGGGETQYF
d_call: TRBD2
v_call: TRBV6-6
j_call: TRBJ2-5
clone_size: -

cdr3_nt: TGTGCCAGCAGCGTCGATCCTACCCCTAACTATGGCTACACCTTC
cdr3_aa: CASSVDPTPNYGYTF
d_call: -
v_call: TRBV9
j_call: TRBJ1-2
clone_size: -

cdr3_nt: TGTGCCAGCAGCTTCGATGCAGGGGCAGGAGACGGCTACACCTTC
cdr3_aa: CASSFDAGAGDGYTF
d_call: -
v_call: TRBV5-6
j_call: TRBJ1-2
clone_size: once

cdr3_nt: TGCGCCAGCAGCCAAGATCGAGGTTCCTACAATGAGCAGTTCTTC
cdr3_aa: CASSQDRGSYNEQFF
d_call: -
v_call: TRBV4-1
j_call: TRBJ2-1
clone_size: -

cdr3_nt: TGTGCCATCGGGCAGCAGAACACTGAAGCTTTCTTT
cdr3_aa: CAIGQQNTEAFF
d_call: -
v_call: TRBV10-3
j_call: TRBJ1-1
clone_size: -

cdr3_nt: TGTGCCTGGAGGGGACTAGCGGACACCGGGGAGCTGTTTTTT
cdr3_aa: CAWRGLADTGELFF
d_call: TRBD2
v_call: TRBV30
j_call: TRBJ2-2
clone_size: -

cdr3_nt: TGCAGCGTCCAACCGGGACAGGCGAACACCGGGGAGCTGTTTTTT
cdr3_aa: CSVQPGQANTGELFF
d_call: TRBD1
v_call: TRBV29-1
j_call: TRBJ2-2
clone_size: -

cdr3_nt: TGCGCCAGCAGCCAAGATAGGATAGCGGAGTGGGGCAATGAGCAGTTCTTC
cdr3_aa: CASSQDRIAEWGNEQFF
d_call: -
v_call: TRBV4-3
j_call: TRBJ2-1
clone_size: -

cdr3_nt: TGTGCCAGCAGACCGGACAGAGAAGGATATGGCTACACCTTC
cdr3_aa: CASRPDREGYGYTF
d_call: -
v_call: TRBV7-9
j_call: TRBJ1-2
clone_size: -

cdr3_nt: TGTGCCAGCAGACCCGGGACAGGGGCGGACTACGAGCAGTACTTC
cdr3_aa: CASRPGTGADYEQYF
d_call: TRBD1
v_call: TRBV6-5
j_call: TRBJ2-7
clone_size: -

cdr3_nt: TGTGCCAGCACCCCTAACGGGAGACAGGGGTATGGCTACACCTTC
cdr3_aa: CASTPNGRQGYGYTF
d_call: TRBD1
v_call: TRBV6-1
j_call: TRBJ1-2
clone_size: -

cdr3_nt: TGTGCCATCAGCACTTCGGACTATGGCTACACCTTC
cdr3_aa: CAISTSDYGYTF
d_call: -
v_call: TRBV10-3
j_call: TRBJ1-2
clone_size: -

cdr3_nt: TGCGCCAGCAGTGAGTCAACAGGTGCTCTTTTCGAACACTACGAGCAGTACTTC
cdr3_aa: CASSESTGALFEHYEQYF
d_call: -
v_call: TRBV10-1
j_call: TRBJ2-7
clone_size: -

cdr3_nt: TGTGCCAGCAATGGACAGGGGAGTCACAATGAGCAGTTCTTC
cdr3_aa: CASNGQGSHNEQFF
d_call: TRBD1
v_call: TRBV27
j_call: TRBJ2-1
clone_size: -

cdr3_nt: TGTGCCAGTAGCAACCACTATGAAGGGGGCTGGTATCAAAACACCGGGGAGCTGTTTTTT
cdr3_aa: CASSNHYEGGWYQNTGELFF
d_call: TRBD1
v_call: TRBV19
j_call: TRBJ2-2
clone_size: -